The next 13 T cell receptor beta chains were all read from a single sample in a study of PD-L1 blockade in urothelial cancer. TCRdb's table, derived via immunoSEQ multiplex PCR, lists solely in-frame clones and lacks some. The data contain about 36,000 clones, about a third of them singletons. The source was tumor tissue, collected before atezolizumab (anti-PD-L1) treatment. Every receptor here comes from a man in his fifties or sixties with urothelial cancer.

This clone was recorded a few times. The CDR3 loop reads CASSYHRGGTNEKLFF. Written as DNA, the CDR3 is TGTGCCAGCAGTTACCACAGGGGTGGAACTAATGAAAAACTGTTTTTT. This rearrangement joins TRBV6-8 to TRBJ1-4, with TRBD1 matching 7 bases. Germline-derived CDR1 and CDR2 are MNHGY and SAAAGT. This CDR3 region has 16 residues. Unmatched junction bases numbered 4, after V lost 2 bases and J lost 1 base.

This clone has a handful of counts. CDR3: CASSDLGRDYGYTF. In DNA, the CDR3 is TGTGCCAGCAGTGACCTAGGCAGGGACTATGGCTACACCTTC. The chain links TRBV6-8 to TRBJ1-2, with TRBD1 as a possible D gene (5 bases). CDR1 and CDR2 from the germline V gene are MNHGY and SAAAGT. Trimming left V 5 bases short and J 3 bases short, with 13 bases between. This CDR3 has 14 residues.

The rearrangement links TRBV10-1 to TRBJ1-2; 9 positions agree with TRBD1. The germline V gene encodes CDR1 WNHNN and CDR2 SYGVQD (reference sequence). The CDR3 consists of 15 residues. With 7 bases clipped from V and 10 bases from J, the junction kept 16 bases outside the gene matches. The CDR3 spells CASNSRTGGAMYYTF. DNA of the CDR3: TGCGCCAGCAATTCTCGCACAGGGGGCGCAATGTACTACACCTTC.

This chain uses TRBV28 with TRBJ1-2, with TRBD1 as a possible D gene (5 bases). This CDR3 comprises 14 residues. Trimming cost V 7 bases and J 7 bases, with 19 bases left between them. Germline V gene lookup returns CDR1 MDHEN and CDR2 SYDVKM. CDR3 protein: CASNPPGRVGGYTF. CDR3 in DNA: TGTGCCAGCAACCCCCCAGGGCGTGTGGGTGGCTACACCTTC.

This clone was recorded many times. This chain connects TRBV6-8 to TRBJ1-2; 11 bases agree with TRBD1. The CDR3 totals 14 residues. Unmatched junction bases numbered 7, after V lost 10 bases and J lost 3 bases. Per the germline V gene, CDR1 is MNHGY and CDR2 is SAAAGT. The CDR3 is CAIKGDRGDYGYTF. CDR3 sequence (DNA): TGTGCCATCAAAGGGGACAGGGGGGACTATGGCTACACCTTC.

The chain uses TRBV18 and TRBJ2-1; 7 positions match TRBD1. This CDR3 has 14 amino acids. V shed 3 bases, J shed 8 bases, and the junction held 7 bases outside the gene matches. CDR1 KGHSH and CDR2 LQKENI come from the germline V gene. This CDR3 is CASSPPTGVHEQFF. CDR3 sequence (DNA): TGTGCCAGCTCACCCCCTACAGGGGTCCATGAGCAGTTCTTC.

This clone was seen ten or more times. The V gene is TRBV6-8, the J gene TRBJ1-5, with 7 nucleotides matching TRBD1. Germline-derived CDR1 and CDR2 are MNHGY and SAAAGT. The CDR3 has 16 residues. V was pared by 2 bases and J by 0 bases, with 4 bases of the junction left unmatched. The CDR3 loop is CASSYGTAYSNQPQHF. CDR3 sequence (DNA): TGTGCCAGCAGTTACGGGACAGCGTATAGCAATCAGCCCCAGCATTTT.

There are a few counts of this clone. The chain recombines TRBV28 with TRBJ1-2, with TRBD1 identical over 9 bases. Germline V gene sequence: CDR1 MDHEN, CDR2 SYDVKM. The CDR3 contains 13 residues. The J segment lost 7 bases and the V segment lost 6 bases, leaving 6 bases of the junction unmatched. CDR3 sequence: CASSLGQGFGYTF. In nucleotides, the CDR3 is TGTGCCAGCAGCCTGGGACAGGGTTTTGGCTACACCTTC.

This clone showed up just a few times. V is TRBV15 and J is TRBJ1-1; no firm D call. V lost 0 bases, J lost 10 bases, and 15 bases lay in between. Germline lookup yields CDR1 LNHNV and CDR2 YYDKDF (reference sequence). This CDR3 contains 14 residues. CDR3 amino acids: CATSRDKIGFGAFF. Here the CDR3 DNA reads TGTGCCACCAGCAGAGATAAGATTGGTTTTGGAGCTTTCTTT.

The V call is TRBV19, the J call TRBJ2-7; perhaps D is TRBD1 or TRBD2 (6 bases each). The germline gives CDR1 LNHDA, CDR2 SQIVND (reference sequence). The CDR3 runs 15 residues. V was trimmed by 5 bases and J by 7 bases, leaving 21 bases between them. For the CDR3, the DNA is TGTGCCAGTAGTCCCTCCGGAGGGGGGTCGGAAGAGCAGTACTTC. Translated, it gives CASSPSGGGSEEQYF.

The CDR3 region is CAWSAVGPSPNSPLHF. The CDR3 DNA sequence: TGTGCCTGGAGTGCAGTAGGACCGTCTCCTAATTCACCCCTCCACTTT. This chain links TRBV30 with TRBJ1-6, with unresolved D. CDR3 length equals 16 residues. The germline V gene has CDR1 GTSNPN and CDR2 SVGIG (reference sequence). V gave up 1 base and J gave up 6 bases, with 16 bases separating them.

This clone was counted only a few times. V is TRBV9 and J is TRBJ1-1; 7 positions agree with TRBD1. The germline gives CDR1 SGDLS, CDR2 YYNGEE. The J segment lost 5 bases and the V segment lost 5 bases, leaving 9 bases of the junction unmatched. The CDR3 totals 14 residues. In DNA form, the CDR3 reads TGTGCCAGCAGAGACAGGGAGCTAGGAACTGAAGCTTTCTTT. This gives the protein CASRDRELGTEAFF. Full variable domain (remainder filled in from reference TRBV9 and TRBJ1-1): DSGVTQTPKHLITATGQRVTLRCSPRSGDLSVYWYQQSLDQGLQFLIQYYNGEERAKGNILERFSAQQFPDLHSELNLSSLELGDSALYFCASRDRELGTEAFFGQGTRLTVV.

This clone was counted between two and nine times. CDR3 DNA sequence: TGTGCCAGCTCAAACAGGGGGTTTACTGAAGCTTTCTTT. Its protein is CASSNRGFTEAFF. The chain combines TRBV6-8 with TRBJ1-1; 8 bases are shared with TRBD1. The CDR3 consists of 13 residues. Germline trimming cut 8 bases from V and 5 bases from J; bases unmatched to any gene: 7. Germline values: CDR1 MNHGY, CDR2 SAAAGT.